The 17 T cell receptor beta chains given below trace back to one sample, sequenced in a study of T-cell memory formation after mild COVID-19. TCRdb passed the 5' RACE reads through MiXCR, listing each CDR3 protein once. Here the sample spans about 470,000 distinct CDR3 sequences, around a sixth being singletons. The material sequenced was PBMCs or a T cell subset sorted from them (not recorded which). Receptors originate from an adult woman who had mild COVID-19 (a few samples of this study predate the infection). Cell type and time point are not known.

The chain links TRBV6-1 to TRBJ1-1; D unclear. V lost 7 bases to trimming and J lost 2 bases, with 14 bases between them. This CDR3 has 14 amino acids. The germline CDR1 and CDR2 sequences are MNHNS and SASEGT. CDR3 protein: CASKARGTNTEAFF. DNA of the CDR3: TGTGCCAGCAAGGCCAGAGGTACTAACACTGAAGCTTTCTTT.

This clonotype has ten or more counts. The chain carries TRBV5-1 and TRBJ2-1; D is uncertain. Germline CDR1 SGHRS, CDR2 YFSETQ. Deletions cut 0 bases from V and 8 bases from J, with 6 bases between. The CDR3 runs 12 residues. The CDR3 bases are TGCGCCAGCAGCTTGGGGGTCGATGAGCAGTTCTTC. Translated, it gives CASSLGVDEQFF.

A few counts support this clonotype. The chain links TRBV5-1 to TRBJ2-3, with 12 bases fitting TRBD1. The CDR3 consists of 15 residues. With 3 bases clipped from V and 5 bases from J, the junction kept 4 bases outside the gene matches. The germline V gene has CDR1 SGHRS and CDR2 YFSETQ. The CDR3 region has the DNA TGCGCCAGCAGCTGGGGACAGGGGGCAGGAGATACGCAGTATTTT. This gives the protein CASSWGQGAGDTQYF. Supplemented by reference TRBV5-1 and TRBJ2-3, the full variable domain reads KAGVTQTPRYLIKTRGQQVTLSCSPISGHRSVSWYQQTPGQGLQFLFEYFSETQRNKGNFPGRFSGRQFSNSRSEMNVSTLELGDSALYLCASSWGQGAGDTQYFGPGTRLTVL.

This clonotype was observed a few times. This chain connects TRBV18 to TRBJ1-1, with D perhaps matching TRBD1 (6 bases). Germline V gene sequence: CDR1 KGHSH, CDR2 LQKENI. V lost 5 bases to trimming and J lost 1 base, with 11 bases between them. There are 14 residues in the CDR3. The CDR3 region is CASSVGTQNTEAFF. For the CDR3, the DNA is TGTGCCAGCTCAGTCGGGACACAGAACACTGAAGCTTTCTTT.

This clonotype was seen more than once but under ten times. The chain uses TRBV5-1 and TRBJ2-1; 10 bases agree with TRBD1. V shed 4 bases and J 5 bases; nucleotides not matched to a gene: 3. Germline CDR1 SGHRS, CDR2 YFSETQ. This CDR3 is 14 amino acids long. The CDR3 DNA reads as TGCGCCAGCAGCCACGGGACAGGGGACAATGAGCAGTTCTTC. Its translation is CASSHGTGDNEQFF.

This clonotype has a handful of counts. The gene calls are TRBV15 and TRBJ2-7, with 9 bases lining up with TRBD2. Germline-derived CDR1 and CDR2 are LNHNV and YYDKDF (reference sequence). V shed 3 bases, J shed 7 bases, and the junction held 7 bases outside the gene matches. The CDR3 is made up of 14 amino acids. The CDR3 sequence: CATSRAGLAEEQYF. The CDR3 nucleotides read TGTGCCACCAGCAGGGCGGGACTAGCTGAAGAGCAGTACTTC.

The table lists this clonotype with a few counts. V is TRBV29-1 and J is TRBJ1-1, with D possibly being TRBD1 (5 bases). Germline assignment: CDR1 SQVTM and CDR2 ANQGSEA. The germline V and J ends were trimmed by 5 bases and 4 bases, with 8 bases remaining between them. The CDR3 totals 11 residues. The CDR3 nucleotides are TGCAGCGTTCGGGGGGTCACTGAAGCTTTCTTT. It yields the protein CSVRGVTEAFF.

This clonotype was detected many times. The chain couples TRBV11-2 to TRBJ2-3; unclear D gene. The CDR3 is 12 amino acids. V was shortened by 7 bases and J by 0 bases, with 5 bases between the two germline ends. Germline-derived CDR1 and CDR2 are SGHAT and FQNNGV. CDR3 in DNA: TGTGCCAGCACCCTAAGCACAGATACGCAGTATTTT. Translation: CASTLSTDTQYF.

CDR3 loop: CASSLAYLAGDTDTQYF. CDR3 coding DNA: TGTGCCAGCAGCTTAGCGTATCTAGCGGGAGACACAGATACGCAGTATTTT. The genes are TRBV7-2 and TRBJ2-3, with 10 bases identical to TRBD2. CDR3 size: 17 residues. After removal of 0 bases from V and 2 bases from J, the junction contained 5 bases not matched to a gene. The germline gives CDR1 SGHTA, CDR2 FQGNSA.

In nucleotides, the CDR3 is TGTGCCACCAGCAGAGATCGTAACAGGGGGACTGAAGCTTTCTTT. Translating it yields CATSRDRNRGTEAFF. The chain has TRBV15 and TRBJ1-1; 8 bases align to TRBD1. This CDR3 has 15 residues. Losses at the gene ends were 0 bases for V and 5 bases for J; bases not matched to a gene: 5. Germline CDR1 reads LNHNV; CDR2 reads YYDKDF (reference sequence).

This clonotype has more than one count but fewer than ten. The chain employs TRBV7-3 and TRBJ2-7; the D is unclear. This CDR3 is built from 13 residues. Germline loops: CDR1 SGHTA, CDR2 FQGTGA. Trimming cost V 4 bases and J 2 bases, with 9 bases left between them. CDR3 protein: CASSSGGTYEQYF. As DNA, the CDR3 is TGTGCCAGCAGCTCCGGTGGGACCTACGAGCAGTACTTC.

This clonotype showed up just a few times. This chain joins TRBV24-1 and TRBJ2-5, with D possibly being TRBD2 (7 bases). The CDR3 is 16 amino acids. In germline, CDR1 is KGHDR, CDR2 SFDVKD. Between the trimmed V and J ends, which lost 5 bases and 5 bases, there was a span of 20 bases. The CDR3 reads CATSGDRWGGKETQYF. The CDR3 region has the DNA TGTGCCACCAGTGGGGACCGCTGGGGGGGCAAGGAGACCCAGTACTTC.

This clonotype appeared many times. This chain connects TRBV12-3 or TRBV12-4 to TRBJ2-4, with D possibly being TRBD1 or TRBD2 (5 bases each). There are 16 residues in the CDR3. V lost 6 bases and J lost 0, with 15 bases in between. The CDR3 coding sequence is TGTGCCAGCAGCCTCCGGGACGGAGTAGCCAAAAACATTCAGTACTTC. This gives the protein CASSLRDGVAKNIQYF.

This clonotype showed up just a few times. This rearrangement joins TRBV6-1 to TRBJ1-5; D is uncertain. This CDR3 region has 14 residues. The germline V gene has CDR1 MNHNS and CDR2 SASEGT. The V end was cut by 8 bases, the J end by 0 bases, with 11 bases between. This CDR3 is CASWEGYSNQPQHF. In nucleotides, the CDR3 is TGTGCCAGCTGGGAAGGGTATAGCAATCAGCCCCAGCATTTT.

This clonotype was seen only a few times. The V gene is TRBV7-6, the J gene TRBJ2-3, with 8 bases fitting TRBD1. J was trimmed by 4 bases and V by 4 bases; bases with no gene match: 7. Germline V lookup: CDR1 SGHVS, CDR2 FNYEAQ. The CDR3 loop spans 15 amino acids. CDR3 coding DNA: TGTGCCAGCAGCTCCCCGGACAGGGCGCCAGATACGCAGTATTTT. It specifies CASSSPDRAPDTQYF.

In nucleotides, the CDR3 is TGTGCCAGCAGCCAAGATCGGGGCTTGTGGAATGAGCAGTTCTTC. Protein product: CASSQDRGLWNEQFF. The rearrangement links TRBV4-2 to TRBJ2-1; possibly TRBD1 or TRBD2 for D (5 bases each). CDR3 length equals 15 residues. The germline CDR1 and CDR2 sequences are LGHNA and YNFKEQ. Trimming stripped 0 bases from V and 7 bases from J, with 13 bases between.

The CDR3 region has the DNA TGCAGTGCTAGAGATCGAAGCAGGGTATATGGCTACACCTTC. Its protein is CSARDRSRVYGYTF. The genes are TRBV20-1 and TRBJ1-2; D is possibly TRBD1 (5 bases). Between the trimmed V and J ends, which lost 0 bases and 5 bases, there was a span of 13 bases. Per germline, CDR1 DFQATT and CDR2 SNEGSKA (reference sequence). The CDR3 sequence is 14 residues long.